The 30 T cell receptor beta chains listed next were all sequenced from one sample in a study of blood T cell repertoires in COVID-19. Measured with immunoSEQ multiplex PCR; TCRdb has only the in-frame clones, and not every one. The data contain tens of thousands of clones, around four fifths of them singletons. The sequencing input was peripheral blood. The receptors were gathered from a human donor in a cohort sampled during active COVID-19.

The chain employs TRBV7-9 and TRBJ1-4, with D possibly matching TRBD1 (6 bases). Germline values: CDR1 SEHNR, CDR2 FQNEAQ (reference sequence). Trimming removed 5 bases at V and 7 bases at J, with 14 bases between. The CDR3 is 14 residues long. The CDR3 loop reads CASSRDTVSEKLFF. The CDR3 coding sequence is TGTGCCAGCAGCCGGGACACTGTTTCTGAAAAACTGTTTTTT.

This clone was recorded once. V gene TRBV9 combines with J gene TRBJ2-7; TRBD2 matches at 8 bases. V lost 0 bases and J lost 2; bases outside the gene matches: 7. CDR1 and CDR2 from the germline V gene are SGDLS and YYNGEE. The CDR3 runs 16 residues. The CDR3 region has the DNA TGTGCCAGCAGCGTAGGACCAGCGGGAGAGGCCTACGAGCAGTACTTC. This encodes CASSVGPAGEAYEQYF.

This chain links TRBV20-1 with TRBJ2-2; D may be TRBD1 or TRBD2 (6 bases each). This CDR3 has 14 amino acids. The germline CDR1 and CDR2 sequences are DFQATT and SNEGSKA (reference sequence). V lost 3 bases and J 2 bases, leaving 10 bases between the germline ends. CDR3 residues: CSASGGLNTGELFF. In DNA, the CDR3 is TGCAGTGCTAGTGGGGGGCTCAACACCGGGGAGCTGTTTTTT.

The V gene is TRBV29-1, the J gene TRBJ1-2, with 8 bases identical to TRBD1. Germline CDR1 SQVTM, CDR2 ANQGSEA. The CDR3 loop spans 13 amino acids. Trimming took 6 bases from V and 4 from J; bases not matched to a gene: 7. The CDR3 bases are TGCAGCGTGGGACAGGAGGGTCCCTATGGCTACACCTTC. This sequence encodes CSVGQEGPYGYTF. The entire variable domain, with the rest obtained from reference TRBV29-1 and TRBJ1-2, is as follows: SAVISQKPSRDICQRGTSLTIQCQVDSQVTMMFWYRQQPGQSLTLIATANQGSEATYESGFVIDKFPISRPNLTFSTLTVSNMSPEDSSIYLCSVGQEGPYGYTFGSGTRLTVV.

This clone was seen once. The chain links TRBV11-3 to TRBJ1-1; tentative D call: TRBD1 (6 bases). This CDR3 has 15 residues. V was cut by 1 base and J by 0 bases, with 9 bases left in between. Germline V gene data show CDR1 as SGHNT and CDR2 as YENEEA. The CDR3 DNA follows: TGTGCCAGCAGCTTAGGGGGACATTTGAACACTGAAGCTTTCTTT. The encoded protein is CASSLGGHLNTEAFF. The variable domain in full, completed from reference TRBV11-3 and TRBJ1-1, reads EAGVVQSPRYKIIEKKQPVAFWCNPISGHNTLYWYLQNLGQGPELLIRYENEEAVDDSQLPKDRFSAERLKGVDSTLKIQPAELGDSAVYLCASSLGGHLNTEAFFGQGTRLTVV.

V and J are TRBV5-1 and TRBJ1-1, with D maybe TRBD1 (5 bases). Per the germline V gene, CDR1 is SGHRS and CDR2 is YFSETQ. Trimming cost V 2 bases and J 1 base, with 9 bases left between them. The CDR3 spans 14 residues. CDR3 sequence (DNA): TGCGCCAGCAGCTTACAGGCACAGAACACTGAAGCTTTCTTT. Translation gives CASSLQAQNTEAFF.

This chain links TRBV30 with TRBJ2-5; possible D gene TRBD1, 6 bases. Germline CDR1 reads GTSNPN; CDR2 reads SVGIG (reference sequence). Trimming took 2 bases from V and 4 from J, leaving 11 bases between them. There are 13 residues in the CDR3. The DNA for the CDR3 is TGTGCCTGGAGTATGGACAGTCGAGAGACCCAGTACTTC. Protein: CAWSMDSRETQYF.

This chain connects TRBV7-3 to TRBJ2-6; D perhaps matches TRBD2 (5 bases). Germline V gene data show CDR1 as SGHTA and CDR2 as FQGTGA. The CDR3 spans 15 residues. The V gene lost 5 bases and the J gene lost 1 base, with 9 bases spanning the gap. DNA of the CDR3: TGTGCCAGCAGCCCTAGCAGTTCTGGGGCCAACGTCCTGACTTTC. It codes for CASSPSSSGANVLTF.

The CDR3 spells CASSVVTGGGTEAFF. The CDR3 DNA follows: TGTGCCAGCAGCGTAGTGACAGGGGGAGGGACTGAAGCTTTCTTT. The chain employs TRBV5-4 and TRBJ1-1, with TRBD1 matching over 9 bases. The CDR3 contains 15 residues. CDR1 and CDR2 (germline): SGHNT, YYREEE (reference sequence). The junction had 9 bases not matched to a gene; V was cut back by 4 bases and J by 5 bases.

The chain joins TRBV5-8 to TRBJ2-5; 10 bases fit TRBD2. With 0 bases clipped from V and 5 bases from J, the junction kept 13 bases outside the gene matches. The germline CDR1 and CDR2 sequences are SGHTS and YDEGEE. The CDR3 has 18 residues. The CDR3 DNA sequence: TGTGCCAGCAGCTTGGGGGGACTAGCGATACAGGGTGCTGAGACCCAGTACTTC. Amino acids: CASSLGGLAIQGAETQYF. Together with reference TRBV5-8 and TRBJ2-5, the CDR3 gives the full variable domain: EAGVTQSPTHLIKTRGQQATLRCSPISGHTSVYWYQQALGLGLQFLLWYDEGEERNRGNFPPRFSGRQFPNYSSELNVNALELEDSALYLCASSLGGLAIQGAETQYFGPGTRLLVL.

This chain connects TRBV5-1 to TRBJ2-1; D is possibly TRBD2 (5 bases). Germline V CDR1 and CDR2: SGHRS, YFSETQ. This CDR3 region has 16 residues. V lost 3 bases and J lost 4, with 17 bases in between. The CDR3 nucleotides are TGCGCCAGCAGCTCCTCGAACGGGCGGGCTTACAATGAGCAGTTCTTC. It specifies CASSSSNGRAYNEQFF.

As DNA, the CDR3 is TGTGCCAGCACCTCCGGACAGGGTATTGAAGCTTTCTTT. Protein: CASTSGQGIEAFF. V and J are TRBV7-9 and TRBJ1-1; TRBD1 agrees at 8 bases. CDR3 size: 13 residues. The germline gives CDR1 SEHNR, CDR2 FQNEAQ (reference sequence). With V trimmed by 7 bases and J by 7 bases, 8 bases remained unmatched. Together with reference TRBV7-9 and TRBJ1-1, the CDR3 gives the full variable domain: DTGVSQNPRHKITKRGQNVTFRCDPISEHNRLYWYRQTLGQGPEFLTYFQNEAQLEKSRLLSDRFSAERPKGSFSTLEIQRTEQGDSAMYLCASTSGQGIEAFFGQGTRLTVV.

The chain is built from TRBV10-3 and TRBJ2-3; 11 bases are a match to TRBD2. The CDR3 length is 13 residues. The germline gives CDR1 ENHRY, CDR2 SYGVKD. Losses at the gene ends were 10 bases for V and 4 bases for J; bases not matched to a gene: 4. The CDR3 spells CASSGGASDTQYF. The CDR3 DNA reads as TGTGCCAGTAGCGGGGGGGCCTCAGATACGCAGTATTTT.

J is TRBJ2-2 and V is TRBV12-2; TRBD2, the table's D call, lacks a check against the DNA. TRBV12-2 is recorded as a pseudogene. The CDR3 spans 16 residues. CDR3 DNA sequence: TGTGCAAGTCGCTTAGCGAGGGAGGGGTGCACCGGGGAGCTGTTTTTT. It yields the protein CASRLAREGCTGELFF.

This chain joins TRBV12-5 and TRBJ2-2; D ambiguous. Germline CDR1 reads LGHNT; CDR2 reads FRNRAP. Trimming took 7 bases from V and 4 from J, leaving 4 bases between them. The length of the CDR3 is 11 residues. The CDR3: CASALTGELFF. The CDR3 DNA reads TGTGCTAGTGCCCTCACCGGGGAGCTGTTTTTT.

The V gene is TRBV20-1, the J gene TRBJ2-7, with 8 bases aligning to TRBD1. The V and J ends lost 3 bases and 5 bases, in that order; junction bases with no gene match: 9. The length of the CDR3 is 14 residues. Per the germline V gene, CDR1 is DFQATT and CDR2 is SNEGSKA (reference sequence). The CDR3 sequence is CSASGPQGADEQYF. The DNA of the CDR3 is TGCAGTGCTAGTGGGCCTCAGGGGGCCGACGAGCAGTACTTC.

V is TRBV11-1 and J is TRBJ1-5, with 7 nucleotides matching TRBD1. The CDR3 runs 14 residues. Germline CDR1 SGHAT, CDR2 FQDESV (reference sequence). V lost 5 bases, J lost 5 bases, and 6 bases stayed unmatched. The CDR3 DNA is TGTGCCAGCAGCAAGACAGGGAACGATCAGCCCCAGCATTTT. This sequence encodes CASSKTGNDQPQHF.

CDR3 nucleotides: TGTGCCAGCAGTCAAGTCGCGGGAACCGGGGAGCTGTTTTTT. It encodes CASSQVAGTGELFF. This sequence joins TRBV11-2 and TRBJ2-2; TRBD2 might be the D (6 bases). The germline gives CDR1 SGHAT, CDR2 FQNNGV. CDR3 length equals 14 residues. Deletions cut 6 bases from V and 5 bases from J, with 13 bases between.

The chain joins TRBV6-6 to TRBJ1-4; 7 bases align to TRBD1. This CDR3 has 14 residues. CDR1 is MNHNY and CDR2 is SVGAGI in the germline V gene (reference sequence). The V gene end was trimmed by 8 bases and the J gene end by 4 bases; junction bases not matched to a gene: 7. CDR3 protein: CASRAGTVNEKLFF. In nucleotides, the CDR3 is TGTGCCAGCCGCGCCGGGACAGTTAATGAAAAACTGTTTTTT.

V is TRBV5-1 and J is TRBJ2-1; TRBD1 agrees at 9 bases. This CDR3 is built from 15 residues. J lost 4 bases, V lost 2 bases, and 4 bases had no gene match. In germline, CDR1 is SGHRS, CDR2 YFSETQ. CDR3 DNA: TGCGCCAGCAGCTTACAGGGGGCACTTTACAATGAGCAGTTCTTC. It encodes CASSLQGALYNEQFF.

The rearrangement joins TRBV28 to TRBJ1-5, with D perhaps matching TRBD1 (5 bases). This CDR3 has 13 amino acids. Germline loops: CDR1 MDHEN, CDR2 SYDVKM. The V gene lost 3 bases and the J gene lost 6 bases, with 9 bases spanning the gap. This chain's CDR3 is CASSFPTGQPQHF. The CDR3 DNA follows: TGTGCCAGCAGTTTCCCAACAGGTCAGCCCCAGCATTTT.

The chain links TRBV28 to TRBJ2-1; weak D call: TRBD1 (6 bases). Trimming shortened V by 4 bases and J by 3 bases, and 10 bases separated the two germline ends. From germline, CDR1 is MDHEN and CDR2 SYDVKM. The CDR3 runs to 14 residues. The CDR3 coding sequence is TGTGCCAGCAGTTATGGACAGATCTACAATGAGCAGTTCTTC. This sequence encodes CASSYGQIYNEQFF.

V is TRBV5-6 and J is TRBJ2-7, with D perhaps TRBD2 (5 bases). The CDR3 contains 14 residues. The germline CDR1 and CDR2 sequences are SGHDT and YYEEEE. Deletions cut 5 bases from V and 5 bases from J, with 17 bases between. The CDR3 DNA reads as TGTGCCAGCAGACCGACGGGAACTCCAAACGAGCAGTACTTC. The encoded protein is CASRPTGTPNEQYF.

The rearrangement uses TRBV27 and TRBJ1-2; 7 bases line up with TRBD1. The CDR3 extends over 15 amino acids. The trim removed 6 bases at V and 1 base at J, leaving 8 bases unmatched. CDR1 is MNHEY and CDR2 is SMNVEV in the germline V gene (reference sequence). The CDR3: CASSPSDRVNYGYTF. In DNA form, the CDR3 reads TGTGCCAGCAGCCCCTCAGACAGGGTTAACTATGGCTACACCTTC.

The sample holds one count of this clone. The chain combines TRBV29-1 with TRBJ1-1; maybe TRBD1 (5 bases). This CDR3 region has 14 residues. V was pared by 7 bases and J by 0 bases, with 15 bases between. Germline V gene sequence: CDR1 SQVTM, CDR2 ANQGSEA. The CDR3 sequence is CSATGLGMNTEAFF. The CDR3 DNA sequence: TGCAGCGCCACAGGCCTGGGTATGAACACTGAAGCTTTCTTT. Supplemented by reference TRBV29-1 and TRBJ1-1, the full variable domain reads SAVISQKPSRDICQRGTSLTIQCQVDSQVTMMFWYRQQPGQSLTLIATANQGSEATYESGFVIDKFPISRPNLTFSTLTVSNMSPEDSSIYLCSATGLGMNTEAFFGQGTRLTVV.

The chain uses TRBV5-1 and TRBJ2-2; perhaps TRBD2 as D (6 bases). V lost 6 bases and J 2 bases, leaving 20 bases between the germline ends. This CDR3 is built from 17 residues. The germline CDR1 and CDR2 sequences are SGHRS and YFSETQ. CDR3 DNA sequence: TGCGCCAGCACCAGGGACTCCAAGGTCGAAAACACCGGGGAGCTGTTTTTT. Protein sequence: CASTRDSKVENTGELFF.

The chain joins TRBV19 to TRBJ2-7, with 11 nucleotides matching TRBD2. Germline V gene sequence: CDR1 LNHDA, CDR2 SQIVND (reference sequence). The CDR3 runs 15 residues. V was pared by 4 bases and J by 3 bases, with 5 bases of the junction left unmatched. CDR3 sequence: CASSNQTSGVYEQYF. The CDR3 nucleotides are TGTGCCAGTAGTAACCAGACTAGCGGGGTCTACGAGCAGTACTTC.

This clone was found once. V usage is TRBV7-8 and J usage is TRBJ1-2; no firm D call. The CDR3 is made up of 13 amino acids. V shed 1 base and J shed 0 bases, with 3 bases lying between them. CDR1 is SGHVS, CDR2 FQNEAQ, per germline. The CDR3 coding sequence is TGTGCCAGCAGCTTAGACACTAACTATGGCTACACCTTC. The encoded protein is CASSLDTNYGYTF.

The chain carries TRBV30 and TRBJ1-3; no definite D call. The CDR3 is 17 amino acids. The germline gives CDR1 GTSNPN, CDR2 SVGIG (reference sequence). V dropped 0 bases and J dropped 0 bases, with 15 bases sitting between them. CDR3 sequence: CAWSVRSRRGSGNTIYF. The CDR3 nucleotides are TGTGCCTGGAGTGTACGATCGAGACGGGGCTCTGGAAACACCATATATTTT.

V and J are TRBV29-1 and TRBJ2-2; 9 bases are a match to TRBD1. Germline V gives CDR1 SQVTM, CDR2 ANQGSEA. This CDR3 comprises 15 residues. Trimming took 3 bases from V and 6 from J; bases not matched to a gene: 8. The CDR3: CSVDPGQGNAGELFF. CDR3 in DNA: TGCAGCGTTGATCCGGGACAGGGAAATGCCGGGGAGCTGTTTTTT.